The 8 T cell receptor beta chains in this list originate from one sample, sequenced in a study of T cell repertoires in cytomegalovirus infection. Using its own MiXCR run on the reads, TCRdb lists one record per CDR3 protein. This sample yields around 100,000 distinct CDR3 sequences, of which roughly 40% are seen a single time; just under 75% belongs to the top ten. For these TCRs, the target antigens are not known. Sequenced material: CD8+ T cells from cultured PBMCs, taken from culture after CMV antigen stimulation. The origin of the receptors is a human donor in good health (CMV status not recorded). Some clones in this sample may be carry-over from other donors' samples.

CDR3 amino acids: CSVWGDSSGANVLTF. Here the CDR3 DNA reads TGCAGCGTATGGGGGGATTCCTCTGGGGCCAACGTCCTGACTTTC. V gene TRBV29-1 combines with J gene TRBJ2-6, with a weak D call TRBD2 (6 bases). V lost 6 bases to trimming and J lost 0 bases, with 12 bases between them. CDR3 length: 15 residues. Germline-derived CDR1 and CDR2 are SQVTM and ANQGSEA. The variable domain in full, completed from reference TRBV29-1 and TRBJ2-6, reads SAVISQKPSRDICQRGTSLTIQCQVDSQVTMMFWYRQQPGQSLTLIATANQGSEATYESGFVIDKFPISRPNLTFSTLTVSNMSPEDSSIYLCSVWGDSSGANVLTFGAGSRLTVL.

The chain is built from TRBV12-3 or TRBV12-4 and TRBJ2-5; no reliable D call. The CDR3 sequence is 14 residues long. V lost 4 bases, J lost 2 bases, and 11 bases lay in between. CDR3 bases: TGTGCCAGCAGTTCCCGACATAGACAAGAGACCCAGTACTTC. Encoded protein: CASSSRHRQETQYF.

The chain combines TRBV20-1 with TRBJ1-3, with D hard to call. CDR3 length: 14 residues. Germline-derived CDR1 and CDR2 are DFQATT and SNEGSKA (reference sequence). V dropped 4 bases and J dropped 0 bases, with 10 bases sitting between them. The CDR3 spells CSATPPGSGNTIYF. CDR3 nucleotides: TGCAGTGCTACCCCCCCAGGCTCTGGAAACACCATATATTTT.

The genes are TRBV19 and TRBJ1-5; D may be TRBD1 (5 bases). CDR3 length: 12 residues. Germline V gene data show CDR1 as LNHDA and CDR2 as SQIVND (reference sequence). V lost 11 bases and J 1 base, leaving 9 bases between the germline ends. As DNA, the CDR3 is TGTGCCGGTGGGACCAGCAATCAGCCCCAGCATTTT. It specifies CAGGTSNQPQHF.

The chain links TRBV11-2 to TRBJ2-1, with D perhaps TRBD1 or TRBD2 (5 bases each). This CDR3 contains 13 residues. CDR1 is SGHAT and CDR2 is FQNNGV in the germline V gene. The V and J ends lost 5 bases and 13 bases respectively, with 18 bases between them. The CDR3 protein is CASSPPYGASQFF. For the CDR3, the DNA is TGTGCCAGCAGCCCCCCATACGGGGCCTCACAGTTCTTC. The variable domain in full, with the rest retrieved from reference TRBV11-2 and TRBJ2-1, is EAGVAQSPRYKIIEKRQSVAFWCNPISGHATLYWYQQILGQGPKLLIQFQNNGVVDDSQLPKDRFSAERLKGVDSTLKIQPAKLEDSAVYLCASSPPYGASQFFGPGTRLTVL.

This clonotype has only a few counts. This chain connects TRBV7-6 to TRBJ2-1; 7 bases line up with TRBD2. J lost 8 bases, V lost 3 bases, and 1 base had no gene match. Germline V lookup: CDR1 SGHVS, CDR2 FNYEAQ. CDR3 size: 12 residues. Here the CDR3 DNA reads TGTGCCAGCAGCTTTGGGGGGGATGAGCAGTTCTTC. It encodes CASSFGGDEQFF.

This clonotype was counted between two and nine times. DNA for the CDR3: TGTGCCAGCAGCTGGAGGGGACAGTACAAAAACATTCAGTACTTC. It yields the protein CASSWRGQYKNIQYF. This chain joins TRBV28 and TRBJ2-4, with a weak D call TRBD1 (7 bases). Germline values: CDR1 MDHEN, CDR2 SYDVKM. V was pared by 6 bases and J by 3 bases, with 15 bases between. The CDR3 runs 15 residues. Full variable domain (outside the CDR3, taken from reference TRBV28 and TRBJ2-4): DVKVTQSSRYLVKRTGEKVFLECVQDMDHENMFWYRQDPGLGLRLIYFSYDVKMKEKGDIPEGYSVSREKKERFSLILESASTNQTSMYLCASSWRGQYKNIQYFGAGTRLSVL.

The sample holds a few counts of this clonotype. The chain recombines TRBV7-2 with TRBJ2-1; 11 bases map to TRBD2. Germline values: CDR1 SGHTA, CDR2 FQGNSA. The CDR3 covers 16 residues. Unmatched junction bases numbered 1, after V lost 1 base and J lost 2 bases. The DNA of the CDR3 is TGTGCCAGCAGCTTAGGTAGCGGGGGGGCCTACAATGAGCAGTTCTTC. This gives the protein CASSLGSGGAYNEQFF.